Below, 26 T cell receptor beta chains from the same sample are listed, as sequenced in a study of blood T cell repertoires in COVID-19. Generated by immunoSEQ multiplex PCR, the TCRdb table keeps only in-frame clones and is missing some. This sample yields about 110,000 clones, of which roughly 80% are seen a single time; approximately 15% belongs to the top ten. Material for sequencing was peripheral blood. The origin of the receptors is a woman of 80 years or more with acute or convalescent COVID-19.

V is TRBV2 and J is TRBJ2-3; D gene uncertain. The CDR3 consists of 13 residues. Germline V gene sequence: CDR1 SNHLY, CDR2 FYNNEI. V lost 7 bases and J 2 bases, leaving 10 bases between the germline ends. The DNA for the CDR3 is TGTGCCAGCAACCAGGTTTCCACAGATACGCAGTATTTT. This translates into CASNQVSTDTQYF.

V usage is TRBV24-1 and J usage is TRBJ2-1; TRBD2 matches 10 bases. The CDR3 consists of 16 residues. CDR1 and CDR2 (germline): KGHDR, SFDVKD. V gave up 5 bases and J gave up 7 bases; unmatched junction bases: 10. CDR3 amino acids: CATSGSSGRRGNEQFF. CDR3 nucleotide sequence: TGTGCCACCAGTGGGAGTAGCGGGAGGCGAGGGAATGAGCAGTTCTTC.

This chain connects TRBV29-1 to TRBJ2-1, with a tentative D call TRBD2 (6 bases). Germline values: CDR1 SQVTM, CDR2 ANQGSEA. The CDR3 has 11 residues. Trimming removed 2 bases from V and 7 bases from J, with 6 bases in between. The CDR3 DNA reads TGCAGCGTTGAACGGGGGAATGAGCAGTTCTTC. It is translated as CSVERGNEQFF.

The J gene is TRBJ1-1, the V gene TRBV5-6; maybe TRBD1 (5 bases). The germline V and J ends were trimmed by 7 bases and 11 bases, with 18 bases remaining between them. This CDR3 region has 12 residues. Per the germline V gene, CDR1 is SGHDT and CDR2 is YYEEEE. Here the CDR3 reads CASGVDTLVAFF. DNA for the CDR3: TGTGCCAGCGGAGTGGACACCTTAGTCGCTTTCTTT. Complete variable domain (other parts from reference TRBV5-6 and TRBJ1-1): DAGVTQSPTHLIKTRGQQVTLRCSPKSGHDTVSWYQQALGQGPQFIFQYYEEEERQRGNFPDRFSGHQFPNYSSELNVNALLLGDSALYLCASGVDTLVAFFGQGTRLTVV.

The chain joins TRBV18 to TRBJ2-5; 15 bases align to TRBD2. V was clipped by 5 bases and J by 5 bases; unmatched bases: 12. The CDR3 runs to 18 residues. Germline V gene sequence: CDR1 KGHSH, CDR2 LQKENI. The CDR3 loop reads CASSGGLAGGQKKETQYF. The CDR3 nucleotides are TGTGCCAGCTCAGGGGGACTAGCGGGAGGACAGAAGAAGGAGACCCAGTACTTC.

This chain's CDR3 is CASSDGGRAGKADTQYF. The CDR3 DNA reads as TGCGCCAGCAGTGACGGCGGGAGGGCCGGAAAAGCAGATACGCAGTATTTT. This sequence joins TRBV10-1 and TRBJ2-3, with 9 bases matching TRBD2. Germline trimming cut 3 bases from V and 4 bases from J; bases unmatched to any gene: 11. Germline lookup yields CDR1 WNHNN and CDR2 SYGVQD (reference sequence). The CDR3 is 17 amino acids.

The chain employs TRBV7-8 and TRBJ1-2, with D unclear. V lost 1 base and J 7 bases, leaving 13 bases between the germline ends. The V gene's germline CDR1 is SGHVS and CDR2 FQNEAQ. The CDR3 is made up of 14 amino acids. The CDR3 spells CASSLDGFRVGYTF. The CDR3, as DNA: TGTGCCAGCAGCTTAGATGGGTTCCGGGTTGGCTACACCTTC.

The J gene is TRBJ2-3, the V gene TRBV19; 8 nucleotides match TRBD2. V lost 4 bases and J lost 0; bases outside the gene matches: 9. This CDR3 comprises 17 residues. From germline, CDR1 is LNHDA and CDR2 SQIVND (reference sequence). CDR3 sequence reads: CASSRSPPSGSTDTQYF. Written as DNA, the CDR3 is TGTGCCAGTAGTAGGTCCCCCCCTAGCGGGAGCACAGATACGCAGTATTTT.

This chain connects TRBV6-5 to TRBJ2-2; D uncertain. CDR3 length equals 15 residues. The ends were cut back, 5 bases at V and 4 bases at J, with 14 bases in the middle. The germline gives CDR1 MNHEY, CDR2 SVGAGI. The CDR3 DNA is TGTGCCAGCAGTAAGGATCTTTCGGGCACCGGGGAGCTGTTTTTT. Translated: CASSKDLSGTGELFF.

The chain combines TRBV24-1 with TRBJ2-3; D gene ambiguous. CDR3 length: 13 amino acids. Trimming pared 5 bases from V and 2 bases from J, leaving 7 bases between. Germline V lookup: CDR1 KGHDR, CDR2 SFDVKD. The CDR3 sequence: CATSARNTDTQYF. The CDR3 nucleotides read TGTGCCACCAGTGCCAGGAACACAGATACGCAGTATTTT.

The chain couples TRBV11-3 to TRBJ2-7; unclear D gene. Germline assignment: CDR1 SGHNT and CDR2 YENEEA. The CDR3 totals 12 residues. V lost 3 bases and J lost 1, with 4 bases in between. DNA for the CDR3: TGTGCCAGCAGCTTCGGGTCCTACGAGCAGTACGTC. The encoded protein is CASSFGSYEQYV.

V is TRBV7-6 and J is TRBJ2-6; tentative D call: TRBD1 (6 bases). Germline V gives CDR1 SGHVS, CDR2 FNYEAQ. This CDR3 is 17 amino acids long. V shed 4 bases and J shed 0 bases, with 13 bases lying between them. The CDR3 sequence is CASSYRTGISGANVLTF. CDR3 coding DNA: TGTGCCAGCAGCTACCGAACAGGGATCTCTGGGGCCAACGTCCTGACTTTC.

This clone was observed a single time. The chain uses TRBV11-3 and TRBJ2-5; 11 nucleotides align to TRBD2. CDR1 SGHNT and CDR2 YENEEA come from the germline V gene. V lost 4 bases and J lost 1; bases outside the gene matches: 5. The CDR3 consists of 16 residues. The CDR3 sequence: CASSYGLAGTQETQYF. The CDR3 DNA follows: TGTGCCAGCAGCTACGGACTAGCGGGTACCCAAGAGACCCAGTACTTC.

V is TRBV19 and J is TRBJ1-1, with unresolved D. This CDR3 is 16 amino acids long. Germline CDR1 and CDR2: LNHDA and SQIVND (reference sequence). V gave up 2 bases and J gave up 4 bases, with 17 bases separating them. The CDR3 is CASSISPSGRVTEAFF. CDR3 nucleotide sequence: TGTGCCAGTAGTATAAGCCCCTCGGGGAGGGTCACTGAAGCTTTCTTT.

The V gene is TRBV19, the J gene TRBJ2-1; 8 bases are shared with TRBD1. The V and J ends lost 5 bases and 4 bases, in that order; junction bases with no gene match: 13. This CDR3 region has 17 residues. CDR1 and CDR2 (germline): LNHDA, SQIVND (reference sequence). The CDR3 loop reads CASSDRQGLAQYNEQFF. The CDR3 coding sequence is TGTGCCAGTAGTGATCGACAGGGGCTAGCGCAGTACAATGAGCAGTTCTTC.

This clone has a single count. The V and J genes are TRBV18 and TRBJ1-2, with unresolved D. V shed 4 bases and J shed 6 bases, with 12 bases lying between them. The CDR3 contains 13 residues. Looked up from germline, CDR1 is KGHSH and CDR2 is LQKENI. The DNA of the CDR3 is TGTGCCAGCTCACGGGAGGGAAGAGATGGCTACACCTTC. Its translation: CASSREGRDGYTF.

V gene TRBV24-1 combines with J gene TRBJ2-1; TRBD2 matches 10 bases. Germline assignment: CDR1 KGHDR and CDR2 SFDVKD. The junction had 7 bases not matched to a gene; V was cut back by 3 bases and J by 6 bases. This CDR3 is 16 amino acids long. CDR3 region: CATSDGLAGVINEQFF. CDR3 DNA: TGTGCCACCAGTGATGGCCTAGCGGGAGTGATCAATGAGCAGTTCTTC.

This clone turned up a few times. This rearrangement joins TRBV7-2 to TRBJ2-7; tentatively, D is TRBD2 (6 bases). The CDR3 has 13 residues. Trimming stripped 4 bases from V and 5 bases from J, with 12 bases between. Germline V gives CDR1 SGHTA, CDR2 FQGNSA. The DNA for the CDR3 is TGTGCCAGCAGCTCTCCGGGGGTTAACGAGCAGTACTTC. It yields the protein CASSSPGVNEQYF.

V gene TRBV10-1 combines with J gene TRBJ1-1, with TRBD1 as a possible D gene (5 bases). The CDR3 sequence is 12 residues long. The germline V gene encodes CDR1 WNHNN and CDR2 SYGVQD (reference sequence). V was clipped by 8 bases and J by 6 bases, with 13 bases between them. The CDR3: CASDLRGSEAFF. The CDR3 region has the DNA TGCGCCAGCGACCTTAGGGGATCTGAAGCTTTCTTT.

The chain uses TRBV6-6 and TRBJ1-2, with 9 bases fitting TRBD1. This CDR3 comprises 16 residues. Unmatched junction bases numbered 9, after V lost 4 bases and J lost 3 bases. Looked up from germline, CDR1 is MNHNY and CDR2 is SVGAGI (reference sequence). CDR3 loop: CASSSQQGAPDYGYTF. CDR3 nucleotide sequence: TGTGCCAGCAGTTCTCAACAGGGGGCGCCGGACTATGGCTACACCTTC.

V gene TRBV5-1 combines with J gene TRBJ1-1; 7 nucleotides match TRBD1. Germline V CDR1 and CDR2: SGHRS, YFSETQ. After removal of 5 bases from V and 0 bases from J, the junction contained 4 bases not matched to a gene. The CDR3 runs to 14 residues. CDR3 sequence reads: CASRTDRLNTEAFF. CDR3 DNA sequence: TGCGCCAGCAGAACGGACAGGCTGAACACTGAAGCTTTCTTT.

The chain joins TRBV7-2 to TRBJ2-1; 10 bases line up with TRBD2. The germline V gene encodes CDR1 SGHTA and CDR2 FQGNSA. This CDR3 comprises 16 residues. Unmatched junction bases numbered 3, after V lost 4 bases and J lost 0 bases. The CDR3 reads CASSSTSGVSYNEQFF. The CDR3 DNA follows: TGTGCCAGCAGCTCTACTAGCGGGGTCTCCTACAATGAGCAGTTCTTC.

CDR3 nucleotides: TGTGCCAGCTCACAGGGGAGGGAAACTGAAGCTTTCTTT. Translation gives CASSQGRETEAFF. The chain recombines TRBV18 with TRBJ1-1; D may be TRBD1 (5 bases). Germline V gene data show CDR1 as KGHSH and CDR2 as LQKENI. V lost 4 bases and J 5 bases, leaving 11 bases between the germline ends. CDR3 size: 13 residues.

This clone was seen a few times. The rearrangement joins TRBV19 to TRBJ1-2; 10 bases line up with TRBD1. This CDR3 contains 16 residues. The trim removed 5 bases at V and 4 bases at J, leaving 10 bases unmatched. In germline, CDR1 is LNHDA, CDR2 SQIVND (reference sequence). CDR3 coding DNA: TGTGCCAGTAGTGTTTCGGGGACAGGGGTCGGCTATGGCTACACCTTC. Its translation is CASSVSGTGVGYGYTF.

The chain combines TRBV7-9 with TRBJ1-3; no clear D gene. V was shortened by 0 bases and J by 4 bases, with 7 bases between the two germline ends. In germline, CDR1 is SEHNR, CDR2 FQNEAQ (reference sequence). The CDR3 runs 14 residues. The CDR3 nucleotides read TGTGCCAGCAGCTTAGCAACGAGGGGAAACACCATATATTTT. This gives the protein CASSLATRGNTIYF.

V and J are TRBV6-5 and TRBJ1-1; 9 nucleotides line up with TRBD1. CDR1 is MNHEY and CDR2 is SVGAGI in the germline V gene. Germline trimming cut 6 bases from V and 7 bases from J; bases unmatched to any gene: 3. The CDR3 loop spans 12 amino acids. CDR3 bases: TGTGCCAGCAGCGGACAGGGGAATGAAGCTTTCTTT. Residues: CASSGQGNEAFF.